Following are 7 T cell receptor beta chains from one sample sequenced in a study of T-cell reconstitution after alpha-beta-depleted transplantation in children. Unique molecular identifiers tagged the TCRbeta library. MiXCR, applied by TCRdb to the PCR reads, yields one record per CDR3 protein. The repertoire holds some 400,000 distinct CDR3 sequences, with over 20% as singletons. Source: PBMCs from the stem cell graft donor, taken from the stem cell graft. These receptors were obtained from a human donor who donated a stem cell graft to a child with acute myeloid leukemia.

The table lists this clonotype with many counts. The chain combines TRBV28 with TRBJ1-1; D perhaps matches TRBD1 (6 bases). CDR3 length: 18 amino acids. Trimming pared 5 bases from V and 2 bases from J, leaving 24 bases between. In germline, CDR1 is MDHEN, CDR2 SYDVKM. The CDR3 nucleotides read TGTGCCAGCAGTCTACCGACTTCAGGGGAACATGTAAACACTGAAGCTTTCTTT. It codes for CASSLPTSGEHVNTEAFF.

This clonotype was seen a handful of times. CDR3 amino acids: CSVEDQQGPPETQYF. The CDR3 DNA reads as TGCAGCGTTGAAGATCAACAGGGACCTCCGGAGACCCAGTACTTC. The genes are TRBV29-1 and TRBJ2-5; TRBD1 might be the D (6 bases). The germline V and J ends were trimmed by 0 bases and 5 bases, with 16 bases remaining between them. This CDR3 comprises 15 residues. The germline V gene has CDR1 SQVTM and CDR2 ANQGSEA.

This clonotype was recorded a few times. The rearrangement uses TRBV7-9 and TRBJ2-1; D uncertain. Trimming took off 3 bases at V and 8 bases at J, with 5 bases between the two ends. The CDR3 is made up of 11 amino acids. Germline V CDR1 and CDR2: SEHNR, FQNEAQ (reference sequence). As DNA, the CDR3 is TGTGCCAGCAGCTTCATACATGAGCAGTTCTTC. Translation: CASSFIHEQFF.

CDR3 DNA: TGTGCCAGCAGCCTGACAGGACCAAATTCACCCCTCCACTTT. Protein product: CASSLTGPNSPLHF. This rearrangement joins TRBV6-1 to TRBJ1-6; a weak D match, TRBD1 (6 bases). The CDR3 has 14 amino acids. Germline CDR1 MNHNS, CDR2 SASEGT. Trimming took 6 bases from V and 7 from J, leaving 13 bases between them.

This clonotype was observed a few times. The chain employs TRBV28 and TRBJ2-7; D is unresolved. Germline assignment: CDR1 MDHEN and CDR2 SYDVKM. V shed 5 bases and J shed 4 bases, with 18 bases lying between them. The CDR3 consists of 15 residues. The CDR3 nucleotides read TGTGCCAGCAGTCCCTCGGGCCTAGTTGGGTACGAGCAGTACTTC. Translated: CASSPSGLVGYEQYF.

The chain uses TRBV5-1 and TRBJ1-2, with a weak D call TRBD1 (5 bases). The CDR3 runs 14 residues. V shed 1 base and J shed 4 bases, with 11 bases lying between them. Germline CDR1 SGHRS, CDR2 YFSETQ. The CDR3 region has the DNA TGCGCCAGCAGCTTGTCACCAGGGCCCTATGGCTACACCTTC. Residues: CASSLSPGPYGYTF.

This clonotype was detected many times. This chain joins TRBV5-6 and TRBJ1-1; 11 nucleotides match TRBD1. This CDR3 is 14 amino acids long. In germline, CDR1 is SGHDT, CDR2 YYEEEE. Trimming removed 3 bases from V and 4 bases from J; junction bases left unmatched: 2. As DNA, the CDR3 is TGTGCCAGCAGCTCCGGGACAGGGGGCACTGAAGCTTTCTTT. Translation gives CASSSGTGGTEAFF. Full variable domain (remainder filled in from reference TRBV5-6 and TRBJ1-1): DAGVTQSPTHLIKTRGQQVTLRCSPKSGHDTVSWYQQALGQGPQFIFQYYEEEERQRGNFPDRFSGHQFPNYSSELNVNALLLGDSALYLCASSSGTGGTEAFFGQGTRLTVV.